The 8 T cell receptor beta chains below were found in one sample sequenced in a study of control samples from healthy donors and cancer patients. Sequencing was performed with immunoSEQ multiplex PCR; in TCRdb, only in-frame clones are kept and a portion is missing. The repertoire holds about 190,000 clones, roughly nine tenths seen once, with less than 2% in the top ten. Material for sequencing was blood. The receptors here all came from a man aged 30-40 years in good health.

This chain uses TRBV19 with TRBJ1-5; 7 bases are shared with TRBD1. Trimming cost V 6 bases and J 1 base; bases outside gene matches: 3. This CDR3 has 14 amino acids. Germline lookup yields CDR1 LNHDA and CDR2 SQIVND (reference sequence). DNA for the CDR3: TGTGCCAGTAGAGACAGGGACAGCAATCAGCCCCAGCATTTT. Amino acid sequence: CASRDRDSNQPQHF.

The chain couples TRBV11-2 to TRBJ1-4, with 9 bases lining up with TRBD1. This CDR3 contains 15 residues. The J segment lost 7 bases and the V segment lost 5 bases, leaving 8 bases of the junction unmatched. Germline CDR1 is SGHAT and CDR2 is FQNNGV. The CDR3 DNA reads TGTGCCAGCAGCCTACTAGGGACAGGGACTGAAAAACTGTTTTTT. Residues: CASSLLGTGTEKLFF.

The rearrangement uses TRBV6-5 and TRBJ2-1; no definite D call. V shed 5 bases and J shed 0 bases, with 11 bases lying between them. This CDR3 has 15 residues. Germline-derived CDR1 and CDR2 are MNHEY and SVGAGI. The CDR3 nucleotides read TGTGCCAGCAGTCAGGACGGAAGCTCCTACAATGAGCAGTTCTTC. This encodes CASSQDGSSYNEQFF.

The rearrangement links TRBV7-9 to TRBJ1-1; D uncertain. The germline V gene has CDR1 SEHNR and CDR2 FQNEAQ (reference sequence). V was shortened by 7 bases and J by 6 bases, with 18 bases between the two germline ends. The CDR3 consists of 14 residues. CDR3 bases: TGTGCCAGCACCCCGAAGGGTCCAAGTCCTGAAGCTTTCTTT. Translating it yields CASTPKGPSPEAFF.

This clone appeared a single time. An end of the junction does not agree with germline; a read error may underlie this. The chain uses TRBV7-2 and TRBJ2-7, with D perhaps TRBD2 (5 bases). Germline-derived CDR1 and CDR2 are SGHTA and FQGNSA. CDR3 size: 14 residues. As DNA, the CDR3 is TGTGCCAGCAGCCTAGCCCCACAGTCCTACGAGCAGTACTTC. Protein product: CASSLAPQSYEQYF. Full variable domain (missing parts from reference TRBV7-2 and TRBJ2-7): GAGVSQSPSNKVTEKGKDVELRCDPISGHTALYWYRQSLGQGLEFLIYFQGNSAPDKSGLPSDRFSAERTGGSVSTLTIQRTQQEDSAVYLCASSLAPQSYEQYFGPGTRLTVT.

The chain combines TRBV19 with TRBJ1-5, with D maybe TRBD1 (6 bases). The CDR3 totals 17 residues. Germline CDR1 reads LNHDA; CDR2 reads SQIVND (reference sequence). V was shortened by 4 bases and J by 4 bases, with 20 bases between the two germline ends. The CDR3 loop reads CASSNGAAEGVNQPQHF. The CDR3 nucleotides are TGTGCCAGTAGTAACGGGGCAGCGGAGGGGGTGAATCAGCCCCAGCATTTT.

V and J are TRBV2 and TRBJ2-7; 7 bases are a match to TRBD1. CDR3 length equals 15 residues. Germline CDR1 SNHLY, CDR2 FYNNEI. V trimming: 6 bases; J trimming: 0 bases; junction bases outside the gene matches: 8. As DNA, the CDR3 is TGTGCCAGCAGGCACACAGGGGCCTCCTCCTACGAGCAGTACTTC. It encodes CASRHTGASSYEQYF.

The J gene is TRBJ1-4, the V gene TRBV30; D unresolved. Per the germline V gene, CDR1 is GTSNPN and CDR2 is SVGIG (reference sequence). The CDR3 is made up of 12 amino acids. Deletions cut 0 bases from V and 6 bases from J, with 5 bases between. CDR3 region: CAWSVQDEKLFF. CDR3 nucleotides: TGTGCCTGGAGTGTCCAGGATGAAAAACTGTTTTTT.